This TCR beta chain was retrieved from a study of cytomegalovirus exposure and HLA in healthy donors. Study-level information: Of all 400 or so donors who were genotyped, roughly 81% belonged to the Caucasian-associated ancestry cluster.

Per germline, CDR1 SGHVS and CDR2 FQNEAQ. The CDR3 runs to 15 residues. The V segment lost 2 bases and the J segment 1 base; nucleotides outside the gene matches: 1. The study, taken as a whole, reports: The analysis excluded some indistinguishable V segments, including TRBV6-2 and TRBV6-3. Sequencing had likely introduced a cluster of highly shared sequence variants as an artifact. According to the study, around 150 TCR beta chains were cytomegalovirus-associated.

A multiplex PCR was run with 60 Vbeta primers and 13 Jbeta primers. Repertoires were generated with immunoSEQ multiplex PCR, while TCRdb's copy carries only in-frame clones and drops some. This table has 150,000 to 200,000 clones, around 77% appearing once. Of note for this clone: Antigen unknown.

The sample taken for sequencing was PBMCs. The TCR was taken from a woman aged 25 to 45 in good health and CMV-seronegative. The V gene is TRBV7-8, the J gene TRBJ1-1, with TRBD1 identical over 10 bases. The CDR3: CASSLRDRGNTEAFF. CDR3 in DNA: TGTGCCAGCAGCTTACGGGACAGGGGGAACACTGAAGCTTTCTTT. Looking up the rest from reference TRBV7-8 and TRBJ1-1 gives the full variable domain: GAGVSQSPRYKVAKRGQDVALRCDPISGHVSLFWYQQALGQGPEFLTYFQNEAQLDKSGLPSDRFFAERPEGSVSTLKIQRTQQEDSAVYLCASSLRDRGNTEAFFGQGTRLTVV.